This T cell receptor (beta chain) was sequenced in a study of blood T cells in healthy people across ages (dated by TCRdb to about 2015). Broadly, across the study: In model experiments, template switching captured roughly one uniquely barcoded TCR beta cDNA molecule for every two T cells. Using deep sequencing normalized with unique cDNA molecular identifiers, the study measured how TCR beta repertoire diversity changes with age. Donors were grouped into four age groups: young (average 16 years), middle-aged (roughly 37), aged (roughly 62) and long-lived (less than 85). Donors of different ages were randomly distributed across sequencing lanes to avoid experimental bias. Two additional independent replicas of 1 million unique cDNA reads from the same blood draw were analyzed for two donors (one aged 18 to 30 and one aged 80 or older).

To note about this clonotype: There is no known antigen for this receptor. No qualities accompany the bases; no much larger clone lies one base away.

What the study reported, not specific to this receptor: Observed TCR beta diversity per million T cells fell roughly linearly with age, and a significant reduction was already apparent by age approximately 40. Estimates of total diversity based on one million sequenced T cells were regarded as lower bounds and as underestimates. Compared with the aged group, more naive CD4+ T cells, fewer expanded clones and increased TCR diversity were shown by the long-lived group, suggesting age selection. The percentage of naive T cells measured by flow cytometry correlated strongly with observed TCR beta diversity. The CMV infection status of donors was not known, potentially confounding age-related changes in expanded clonotypes. Conclusive comparison of naive and antigen-experienced compartments was prevented by the profiling of bulk unsorted PBMCs.

Systemically healthy Caucasian individuals from Russia, some 36 in total and aged roughly 6 to 100 years, were included as donors. About 10 milliliters of peripheral blood were drawn from each donor into EDTA-treated Vacutainer tubes. PBMCs were isolated by Ficoll-Paque density-gradient centrifugation, with at least 7 million obtained per sample. Trizol reagent was used to extract total RNA from the PBMCs, yielding at least 5.5 micrograms per sample. For every donor, an aliquot of PBMCs went through flow cytometry to measure the percentages of naive CD45RAhigh/CD27high T cells. Library method: 5' RACE. Reads for this sample came from an Illumina HiSeq 2500. A second PCR of about 6 to 11 cycles was performed with a sample-barcoded 5' primer and a J-beta primer mix. A template-switch 5' adaptor carrying 12 random nucleotides introduced a unique molecular identifier onto each TCR beta cDNA molecule. Each sample yielded at least 3 million CDR3-containing paired-end reads. First-strand cDNA was synthesized from all RNA with the Mint cDNA synthesis kit, primed by a TRBC-specific oligonucleotide. After uracil-DNA glycosylase treatment, a first 18-cycle PCR used universal primers M1SS and BC2_uni_R on all cDNA. Under the source paper's analysis protocol: For normalization, 1 million high-quality reads, each with a distinct molecular identifier, were randomly selected from each sample. Reads sharing molecular identifiers were discarded rather than binned into consensus sequences. CDR3 identification, clonotype clustering and error correction used MiTCR with a Q25 quality threshold and the strictest error-elimination algorithm. A nonparametric unseen species model with Euler transformation was used to estimate a lower bound on total TCR beta diversity. TCRdb reprocessing: public reads trimmed at Q25 with fastp, clones called with MiXCR, in-frame beta chains kept. Entries that share a CDR3 protein sequence are merged under the most common genes and DNA. The V and J calls reflect TCRdb's pipeline rather than the authors' work. Within this sample are roughly 1.5 million distinct CDR3 sequences, with about 42% of them counted one time only. Roughly 3.7% of the sample rests with the top ten.

The CDR3 has 13 amino acids, counting the end cysteine and phenylalanine. The CDR3 DNA has 39 bases and is translated from base 1. Deletion took 1 base off V and 7 bases off J, with a span of 12 bases between the germline ends. CDR1 and CDR2, per the germline V gene, are SGHRS and YFSETQ. This clonotype originated in a woman under 30 in good health. This chain is built from TRBV5-1 and TRBJ2-7, with no confident D gene call. Sequenced material: blood. Here is the DNA: TGCGCCAGCAGCTTGAAAAACAGAGGAGAGCAGTACTTC. Its amino acids are CASSLKNRGEQYF.